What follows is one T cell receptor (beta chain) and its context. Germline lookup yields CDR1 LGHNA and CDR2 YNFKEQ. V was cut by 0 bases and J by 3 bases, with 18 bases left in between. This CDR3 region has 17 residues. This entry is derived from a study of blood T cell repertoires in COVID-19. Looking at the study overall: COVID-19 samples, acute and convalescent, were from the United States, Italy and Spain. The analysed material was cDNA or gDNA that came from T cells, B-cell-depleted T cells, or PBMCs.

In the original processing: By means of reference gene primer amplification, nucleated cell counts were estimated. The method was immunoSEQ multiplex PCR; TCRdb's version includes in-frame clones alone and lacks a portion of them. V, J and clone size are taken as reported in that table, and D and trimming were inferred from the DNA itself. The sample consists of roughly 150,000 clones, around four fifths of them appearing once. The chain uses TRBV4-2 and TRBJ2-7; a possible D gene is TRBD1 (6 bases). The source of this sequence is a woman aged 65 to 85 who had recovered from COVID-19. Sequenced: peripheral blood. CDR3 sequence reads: CASSQERGRGLHYEQYF. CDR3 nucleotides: TGTGCCAGCAGCCAAGAACGGGGCAGGGGCCTCCACTACGAGCAGTACTTC.